This T cell receptor beta chain is from a study of T cell responses to AZD1222 COVID-19 vaccine. General study findings and limits: Most donors were white British, females outnumbered males, and clonal diversity was possibly underestimated. With two AZD1222 doses given, Spike-specific TCR breadth and depth both rose. Repertoire samples came only from after the peak T cell response. Spike was spanned by vaccine-associated CD4 TCRs, with dominance at 160-218 and 743-854.

The method was immunoSEQ multiplex PCR; TCRdb's version includes in-frame clones alone and lacks a portion of them. This sample has 100,000 to 130,000 clones, with around 90% found just once. The J segment lost 7 bases and the V segment lost 5 bases, leaving 4 bases of the junction unmatched. This CDR3 spans 12 amino acids. CDR1 and CDR2 (germline): SQVTM, ANQGSEA. With regard to this clone: Its antigen is still unknown.

J is TRBJ2-4 and V is TRBV29-1; 8 bases align to TRBD1. The source of this sequence is an adult in good health. Sequencing used peripheral blood, obtained on day 0 of AZD1222 vaccination. The CDR3 DNA reads as TGCAGCGTTCCGGGACAGGACAACATTCAGTACTTC. Protein: CSVPGQDNIQYF.